This TCR beta chain was sequenced in a study of blood T cell repertoires in COVID-19. In the original processing: Amplification from reference gene primers served as the basis for estimated nucleated cell counts. Some clones are missing from TCRdb's copy, which holds only in-frame ones; the method was immunoSEQ multiplex PCR. V, J and clone size were drawn from that table, and D and trimming were deduced from the DNA. The sample holds about 390,000 clones, over 75% seen once. This CDR3 contains 14 residues. In germline, CDR1 is SGHVS, CDR2 FNYEAQ. V gave up 5 bases and J gave up 4 bases, with 12 bases separating them.

V is TRBV7-6 and J is TRBJ1-3, with D perhaps matching TRBD1 (5 bases). The sequence was collected from a woman in her sixties or seventies with COVID-19, enrolled during active disease. Material for sequencing was peripheral blood. The CDR3, as DNA: TGTGCCAGCAGCCCTAAGACAGCCGGAAACACCATATATTTT. This encodes CASSPKTAGNTIYF.